These 6 T cell receptor beta chains originate from one sample sequenced in a study of blood T cell repertoires in COVID-19. The method was immunoSEQ multiplex PCR; TCRdb's version includes in-frame clones alone and lacks a portion of them. The repertoire holds approximately 210,000 clones, with 80% to 90% as singletons. Source material: PBMCs or T cells enriched from blood (not recorded which). Receptors originate from a man aged 35 to 55 who had recovered from COVID-19.

V is TRBV6-5 and J is TRBJ2-7; the match to TRBD2 covers 7 bases. Germline CDR1 and CDR2: MNHEY and SVGAGI. The trim removed 1 base at V and 3 bases at J, leaving 6 bases unmatched. This CDR3 has 15 residues. CDR3 in amino acids: CASSYLTGGHYEQYF. CDR3 DNA: TGTGCCAGCAGTTACTTAACGGGAGGCCACTACGAGCAGTACTTC.

The V gene is TRBV10-1, the J gene TRBJ1-3; no clear D gene. CDR1 and CDR2 from the germline V gene are WNHNN and SYGVQD (reference sequence). This CDR3 is built from 14 residues. V gave up 9 bases and J gave up 2 bases, with 14 bases separating them. The CDR3 bases are TGCGCCAGTTACCCCAACCTACCTGGAAACACCATATATTTT. Residues: CASYPNLPGNTIYF.

This chain links TRBV10-3 with TRBJ2-3, with 12 bases matching TRBD2. V lost 10 bases to trimming and J lost 0 bases; unmatched junction nucleotides: 14. CDR1 ENHRY and CDR2 SYGVKD come from the germline V gene. This CDR3 comprises 18 residues. This CDR3 reads CATSRLAGEGMSTDTQYF. CDR3 coding DNA: TGTGCCACCTCAAGACTAGCGGGAGAAGGTATGAGCACAGATACGCAGTATTTT.

This clone was counted between two and nine times. V and J are TRBV11-2 and TRBJ1-1; D not resolved. Trimming cost V 3 bases and J 1 base, with 9 bases left between them. The CDR3 totals 14 residues. CDR1 and CDR2 (germline): SGHAT, FQNNGV. The CDR3 coding sequence is TGTGCCAGCAGCTTCCCGGAGGGGAACACTGAAGCTTTCTTT. It yields the protein CASSFPEGNTEAFF.

Only a few counts were recorded for this clone. The chain recombines TRBV5-5 with TRBJ1-5; weak D call: TRBD1 (6 bases). V lost 4 bases to trimming and J lost 3 bases, with 14 bases between them. The CDR3 spans 15 residues. Germline V lookup: CDR1 SGHKS, CDR2 YYEKEE (reference sequence). CDR3 region: CASSPTGQNNQPQHF. CDR3 bases: TGTGCCAGCAGCCCGACGGGACAAAACAATCAGCCCCAGCATTTT.

The V call is TRBV5-1, the J call TRBJ2-3; TRBD1 is a possible D gene (5 bases). The CDR3 contains 14 residues. CDR1 and CDR2 from the germline V gene are SGHRS and YFSETQ. V was shortened by 6 bases and J by 2 bases, with 13 bases between the two germline ends. The CDR3 loop reads CASTLGHTTDTQYF. CDR3 nucleotides: TGCGCCAGCACTCTAGGACACACCACAGATACGCAGTATTTT.